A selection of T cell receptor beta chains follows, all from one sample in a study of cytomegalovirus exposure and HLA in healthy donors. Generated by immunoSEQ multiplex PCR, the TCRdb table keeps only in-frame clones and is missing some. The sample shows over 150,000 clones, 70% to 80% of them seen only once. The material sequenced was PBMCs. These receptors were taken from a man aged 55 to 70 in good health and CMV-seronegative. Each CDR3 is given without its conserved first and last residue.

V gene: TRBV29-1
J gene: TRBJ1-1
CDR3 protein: SAKGGSNTEAF

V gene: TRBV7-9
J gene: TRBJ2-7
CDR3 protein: ASSSGDRDGSYEQY

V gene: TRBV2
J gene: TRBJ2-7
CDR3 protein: ASNGLAGGNSDEQY

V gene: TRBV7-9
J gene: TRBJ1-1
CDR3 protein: ASSSLHTSGKGAF

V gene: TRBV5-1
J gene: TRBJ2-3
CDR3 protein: ASSYRTSGSADTQY

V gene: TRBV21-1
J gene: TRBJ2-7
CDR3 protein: ASSKDLDSH

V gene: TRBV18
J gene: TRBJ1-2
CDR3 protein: ASSPGTPGADYGYT

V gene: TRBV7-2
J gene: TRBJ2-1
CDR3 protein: ASSRTSANNEQF

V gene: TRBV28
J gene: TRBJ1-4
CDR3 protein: ASSLGDRGFEKLF

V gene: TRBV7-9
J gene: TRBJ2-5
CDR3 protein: ASSLYTTDQETQY

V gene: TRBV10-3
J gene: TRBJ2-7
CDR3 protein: AISESGPQSYEQY